The subject of this entry is one T cell receptor beta chain. The study drew participants aged about 18 to 89 years from roughly 25 US areas. Two negative PCRs, clearance, or symptom resolution were required of recovered Cohort 3 donors. Assay used: immunoSEQ multiplex PCR; TCRdb lists only in-frame clones, some missing. The sample comprises some 340,000 clones, 87% of which are singletons, and roughly 5.2% rests with the top ten. The CDR3 spans 13 residues. The junction had 5 bases not matched to a gene; V was cut back by 7 bases and J by 4 bases. Germline V gene lookup returns CDR1 SGHRS and CDR2 YFSETQ. These data belong to a study of blood T cell repertoires in COVID-19.

V usage is TRBV5-1 and J usage is TRBJ2-3; 8 positions agree with TRBD2. Specimen: PBMCs or T cells enriched from blood (not recorded which). The source is a woman in her twenties or thirties who had recovered from COVID-19. The CDR3 region is CASWAGGSDTQYF. For the CDR3, the DNA is TGCGCCAGCTGGGCGGGGGGTTCAGATACGCAGTATTTT. The full variable domain, in which reference TRBV5-1 and TRBJ2-3 provide the parts outside the CDR3, is KAGVTQTPRYLIKTRGQQVTLSCSPISGHRSVSWYQQTPGQGLQFLFEYFSETQRNKGNFPGRFSGRQFSNSRSEMNVSTLELGDSALYLCASWAGGSDTQYFGPGTRLTVL.